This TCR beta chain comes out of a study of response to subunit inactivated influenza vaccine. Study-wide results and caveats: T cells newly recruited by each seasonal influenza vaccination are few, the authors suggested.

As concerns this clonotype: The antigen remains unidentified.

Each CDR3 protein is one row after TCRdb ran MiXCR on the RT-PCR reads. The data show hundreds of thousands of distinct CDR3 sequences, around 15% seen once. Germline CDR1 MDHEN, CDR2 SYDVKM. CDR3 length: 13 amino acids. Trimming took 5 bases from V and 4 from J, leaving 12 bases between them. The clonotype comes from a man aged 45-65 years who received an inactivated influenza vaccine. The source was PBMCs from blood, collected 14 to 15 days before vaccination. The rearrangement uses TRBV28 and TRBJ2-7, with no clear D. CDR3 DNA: TGTGCCAGCAGTCTTTTTAGTTGGTACGAGCAGTACTTC. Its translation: CASSLFSWYEQYF.